This TCR beta chain derives from a study of molecular identifiers for immune sequencing clone quantification. Whole-study results and caveats: In naive cells, under 1% of molecules belonged to clones above 20 RNA copies, against over 99% in effector cells. In cases of identical TCR molecules sharing a barcode, highly expanded clone sizes could be underestimated.

The bulk TCR libraries were made with methods described before and with listed TCR primers. TCRdb reprocessed the PCR reads via MiXCR and lists one record per CDR3 protein. The sample gives around 94,000 distinct CDR3 sequences, 30% to 35% of which show up once; over 8% is in the top ten. As concerns this clonotype: As yet, its antigen is unknown. A read error may produce the germline difference seen at one junction end.

The CDR3 consists of 15 residues. Germline V lookup: CDR1 SEHNR, CDR2 FQNEAQ (reference sequence). Based on a CD8+CD4-CCR7+CD45RA+ profile, naive CD8 T cells were sorted. Sequenced material: naive CD8+ T cells from blood, with Jurkat cell RNA spiked in. Subset: FACS-sorted CD8+CD4-CCR7+CD45RA+ naive T cells. The sequence derives from a human donor in good health. Some libraries in this study had Jurkat cell RNA spiked in. This sequence joins TRBV7-9 and TRBJ2-7; TRBD1 matches at 8 bases. CDR3 residues: CASSHPQGASFEQYF. The CDR3 nucleotides are TGTGCCAGCAGCCATCCCCAGGGGGCCTCCTTCGAGCAGTACTTC.